The present TCR beta chain was sequenced within a study of T cell repertoires in cytomegalovirus infection. In its sample, this clonotype was seen a few times. The germline V and J ends were trimmed by 5 bases and 5 bases, with 12 bases remaining between them. The CDR3 loop spans 14 amino acids. The germline V gene encodes CDR1 SGHVS and CDR2 FNYEAQ. TCRdb itself ran the reads through MiXCR, one entry per CDR3 protein. The table records 680,000 or so distinct CDR3 sequences, 35% to 45% of them present only once. Sequenced input: PBMCs. This chain joins TRBV7-6 and TRBJ1-4; the D gene is possibly TRBD1 (5 bases). This sequence was found in a human donor in good health (CMV status not recorded). Some clones in this sample may be carry-over from other donors' samples. CDR3 DNA: TGTGCCAGCAGCCCCGACAGCCCCAATGAAAAACTGTTTTTT. Residues: CASSPDSPNEKLFF. The full variable domain, its missing parts supplied by reference TRBV7-6 and TRBJ1-4, is GAGVSQSPRYKVTKRGQDVALRCDPISGHVSLYWYRQALGQGPEFLTYFNYEAQQDKSGLPNDRFSAERPEGSISTLTIQRTEQRDSAMYRCASSPDSPNEKLFFGSGTQLSVL.